A single sample is the source of the 28 T cell receptor beta chains below, sequenced in a study of shared clonotypes between healthy human individuals. Profiled with immunoSEQ multiplex PCR; TCRdb holds only in-frame clones, not every one. The top ten clones hold around 1.8% of a sample with some 660,000 clones, around 73% of them seen once. The sequenced sample consisted of memory CD4+ T cells sorted from blood. The subset is: CD45RA-negative fraction. The receptor set was obtained from a woman aged 25 to 39 in good health.

The rearrangement uses TRBV5-1 and TRBJ1-4; 8 bases fit TRBD1. This CDR3 has 14 residues. Germline loops: CDR1 SGHRS, CDR2 YFSETQ. V was pared by 4 bases and J by 8 bases, with 7 bases of the junction left unmatched. CDR3 amino acids: CASSRGQAGEKLFF. CDR3 in DNA: TGCGCCAGCAGCCGGGGACAGGCGGGGGAAAAACTGTTTTTT. Looking up the rest from reference TRBV5-1 and TRBJ1-4 gives the full variable domain: KAGVTQTPRYLIKTRGQQVTLSCSPISGHRSVSWYQQTPGQGLQFLFEYFSETQRNKGNFPGRFSGRQFSNSRSEMNVSTLELGDSALYLCASSRGQAGEKLFFGSGTQLSVL.

The chain recombines TRBV19 with TRBJ2-2; 9 bases match TRBD2. Germline CDR1 LNHDA, CDR2 SQIVND (reference sequence). The V gene end was trimmed by 4 bases and the J gene end by 7 bases; junction bases not matched to a gene: 10. The CDR3 contains 16 residues. The CDR3 sequence is CASSKVKREEDGELFF. The DNA of the CDR3 is TGTGCCAGTAGTAAAGTAAAGCGGGAGGAGGACGGGGAGCTGTTTTTT.

This clone was seen a few times. The rearrangement joins TRBV6-5 to TRBJ2-1, with 8 positions matching TRBD2. The CDR3 has 14 residues. Germline-derived CDR1 and CDR2 are MNHEY and SVGAGI. Trimming cost V 6 bases and J 8 bases; bases outside gene matches: 9. The CDR3 DNA follows: TGTGCCAGCAGGGGGATAGCGGGATCAGATGAGCAGTTCTTC. It is translated as CASRGIAGSDEQFF.

Here the CDR3 reads CASSSRGTGISGANVLTF. DNA for the CDR3: TGTGCCAGCAGCTCCCGCGGGACAGGGATCTCTGGGGCCAACGTCCTGACTTTC. This sequence joins TRBV7-9 and TRBJ2-6; TRBD1 aligns across 9 bases. With 4 bases clipped from V and 0 bases from J, the junction kept 7 bases outside the gene matches. The CDR3 sequence is 18 residues long. Germline CDR1 SEHNR, CDR2 FQNEAQ (reference sequence).

The V gene is TRBV4-1, the J gene TRBJ2-3; D could derive from TRBD1 or TRBD2 (5 bases each). Germline CDR1 is MGHRA and CDR2 is YSYEKL. The CDR3 extends over 16 amino acids. V was shortened by 3 bases and J by 2 bases, with 15 bases between the two germline ends. The CDR3 region is CASSQAQWGNTDTQYF. The CDR3 DNA reads as TGCGCCAGCAGCCAGGCCCAGTGGGGGAACACAGATACGCAGTATTTT.

This chain links TRBV7-2 with TRBJ2-2, with 9 bases matching TRBD1. Germline V gene data show CDR1 as SGHTA and CDR2 as FQGNSA. This CDR3 is 16 amino acids long. Trimming at V came to 5 bases and at J to 6 bases, leaving 10 bases not matched to a gene. CDR3 protein: CASSPTGGFGAGELFF. The CDR3, as DNA: TGTGCCAGCAGCCCAACAGGGGGCTTTGGGGCCGGGGAGCTGTTTTTT.

The V and J genes are TRBV20-1 and TRBJ2-3, with D possibly being TRBD2 (5 bases). The germline V and J ends were trimmed by 6 bases and 5 bases, with 9 bases remaining between them. The CDR3 runs to 11 residues. The germline V gene encodes CDR1 DFQATT and CDR2 SNEGSKA (reference sequence). CDR3 in DNA: TGCAGTGCCCCACTAGGAGATACGCAGTATTTT. Residues: CSAPLGDTQYF.

The chain employs TRBV10-2 and TRBJ1-1; 9 bases agree with TRBD1. The CDR3 loop spans 15 amino acids. The germline V gene has CDR1 WSHSY and CDR2 SAAADI. Unmatched junction bases numbered 5, after V lost 4 bases and J lost 2 bases. The CDR3 is CASSVGTGGNTEAFF. The CDR3 DNA follows: TGCGCCAGCAGTGTCGGTACAGGGGGCAACACTGAAGCTTTCTTT.

A word on this clone: Other DNA sequences within the sample encode an identical CDR3. The chain recombines TRBV6-1 with TRBJ2-7; 7 nucleotides line up with TRBD1. V dropped 2 bases and J dropped 2; count of bases not matched to a gene: 3. The CDR3 sequence is 14 residues long. In germline, CDR1 is MNHNS, CDR2 SASEGT. In DNA, the CDR3 is TGTGCCAGCAGTGAAAGGGGGCAGACCTACGAGCAGTACTTC. The encoded protein is CASSERGQTYEQYF.

A remark on this clone: Other DNA sequences within the sample encode an identical CDR3. This rearrangement joins TRBV27 to TRBJ1-1, with D hard to call. The CDR3 has 14 residues. Germline assignment: CDR1 MNHEY and CDR2 SMNVEV (reference sequence). Trimming took off 3 bases at V and 0 bases at J, with 8 bases between the two ends. CDR3 region: CASSFRHLNTEAFF. The CDR3 DNA follows: TGTGCCAGCAGTTTCAGACACTTGAACACTGAAGCTTTCTTT.

This clone was detected only a few times. The chain links TRBV10-1 to TRBJ2-3; D possibly matches TRBD1 or TRBD2 (5 bases each). The V and J ends lost 6 bases and 2 bases respectively, with 9 bases between them. Germline V gives CDR1 WNHNN, CDR2 SYGVQD (reference sequence). The CDR3 runs to 13 residues. This CDR3 is CASRGPNTDTQYF. The CDR3, as DNA: TGCGCCAGCAGGGGACCTAACACAGATACGCAGTATTTT.

The gene calls are TRBV13 and TRBJ2-2, with TRBD2 as a possible D gene (5 bases). V was cut by 4 bases and J by 5 bases, with 17 bases left in between. Germline V gene data show CDR1 as PRHDT and CDR2 as FYEKMQ (reference sequence). This CDR3 is 16 amino acids long. The CDR3 DNA follows: TGTGCCAGCAGCTCTCCAGGATTTAGCGCGACCGGGGAGCTGTTTTTT. This translates into CASSSPGFSATGELFF.

This rearrangement joins TRBV19 to TRBJ2-2; D not resolved. Germline lookup yields CDR1 LNHDA and CDR2 SQIVND (reference sequence). The CDR3 extends over 16 amino acids. V lost 5 bases to trimming and J lost 1 base, with 14 bases between them. The DNA of the CDR3 is TGTGCCAGTAGTGCGTCCGGGTACTGGAACACCGGGGAGCTGTTTTTT. This encodes CASSASGYWNTGELFF.

The J gene is TRBJ2-1, the V gene TRBV29-1, with TRBD2 matching 11 bases. Unmatched junction bases numbered 2, after V lost 6 bases and J lost 4 bases. The CDR3 sequence is 13 residues long. Germline loops: CDR1 SQVTM, CDR2 ANQGSEA. The CDR3, as DNA: TGCAGCGTCGCTAGCGGGAGGTACAATGAGCAGTTCTTC. It codes for CSVASGRYNEQFF.

J is TRBJ2-5 and V is TRBV14; perhaps D is TRBD1 or TRBD2 (5 bases each). Gene TRBJ2-7 matches the end of the DNA better, so the J call may be wrong. Germline-derived CDR1 and CDR2 are SGHDN and FVKESK. CDR3 length: 13 residues. The CDR3 here is CASRRAGSDEQYF. CDR3 in DNA: TGTGCCAGCAGGAGGGCAGGGTCCGACGAGCAGTACTTC.

This rearrangement joins TRBV5-5 to TRBJ2-2; no definite D call. Germline V gives CDR1 SGHKS, CDR2 YYEKEE (reference sequence). The V end lost 0 bases, the J end lost 6 bases, and 6 bases lay between the germline ends. The CDR3 spans 13 residues. The CDR3 DNA reads TGTGCCAGCAGCTTGGAACTGGCCGGGGAGCTGTTTTTT. Amino acid sequence: CASSLELAGELFF.

Only a few counts were recorded for this clone. V usage is TRBV2 and J usage is TRBJ2-7, with 7 bases matching TRBD2. Germline V gene lookup returns CDR1 SNHLY and CDR2 FYNNEI. CDR3 length: 12 amino acids. With V trimmed by 9 bases and J by 7 bases, 9 bases remained unmatched. CDR3 protein: CASSSGEKEQYF. CDR3 nucleotide sequence: TGTGCCAGTTCTAGCGGAGAGAAGGAGCAGTACTTC.

The V and J genes are TRBV4-2 and TRBJ2-2, with 7 bases lining up with TRBD1. V lost 2 bases, J lost 1 base, and 1 base stayed unmatched. This CDR3 is 15 amino acids long. Germline V gene data show CDR1 as LGHNA and CDR2 as YNFKEQ. CDR3 amino acids: CASSQHRGNTGELFF. CDR3 bases: TGTGCCAGCAGCCAACACAGGGGGAACACCGGGGAGCTGTTTTTT.

The rearrangement uses TRBV4-1 and TRBJ2-2; TRBD1 agrees at 10 bases. Germline CDR1 and CDR2: MGHRA and YSYEKL. V trimming: 4 bases; J trimming: 6 bases; junction bases outside the gene matches: 8. CDR3 length: 16 amino acids. CDR3 in DNA: TGCGCCAGCAGCCCGTTCGGACAGGGGGGACCCGGGGAGCTGTTTTTT. Its translation: CASSPFGQGGPGELFF.

This clone was observed a handful of times. V usage is TRBV2 and J usage is TRBJ2-7; 8 nucleotides align to TRBD2. Germline V gives CDR1 SNHLY, CDR2 FYNNEI. The trim removed 10 bases at V and 3 bases at J, leaving 8 bases unmatched. The CDR3 length is 13 residues. CDR3 coding DNA: TGTGCCACTCGGGTAGCGGGAAGCTACGAGCAGTACTTC. It yields the protein CATRVAGSYEQYF.

The chain couples TRBV29-1 to TRBJ2-5; unclear D gene. The V gene's germline CDR1 is SQVTM and CDR2 ANQGSEA. This CDR3 is built from 14 residues. The V and J ends lost 4 bases and 4 bases respectively, with 16 bases between them. In DNA form, the CDR3 reads TGCAGCGTTGTAGGCCCTCCCGGAGCAGAGACCCAGTACTTC. Protein: CSVVGPPGAETQYF.

The chain is built from TRBV6-6 and TRBJ1-2; no definite D call. Germline CDR1 and CDR2: MNHNY and SVGAGI (reference sequence). The V end lost 6 bases, the J end lost 7 bases, and 12 bases lay between the germline ends. This CDR3 is built from 12 residues. The CDR3 coding sequence is TGTGCCAGCAGCTACGAGGATAGTGGCTACACCTTC. It codes for CASSYEDSGYTF.

The chain employs TRBV19 and TRBJ2-5; TRBD2 aligns across 8 bases. Germline CDR1 LNHDA, CDR2 SQIVND (reference sequence). V gave up 8 bases and J gave up 4 bases; unmatched junction bases: 15. The CDR3 runs to 16 residues. The chain's CDR3 is CASRRLAHSKGETQYF. CDR3 nucleotide sequence: TGTGCCAGTCGGAGACTAGCGCATAGCAAGGGAGAGACCCAGTACTTC.

The rearrangement uses TRBV28 and TRBJ2-1; TRBD2 aligns across 13 bases. Trimming removed 3 bases from V and 7 bases from J; junction bases left unmatched: 3. The CDR3 has 15 residues. The germline CDR1 and CDR2 sequences are MDHEN and SYDVKM. The CDR3 spells CASSFWTSGSNEQFF. CDR3 in DNA: TGTGCCAGCAGTTTTTGGACTAGCGGGAGTAATGAGCAGTTCTTC.

The J gene is TRBJ1-2, the V gene TRBV19; D call uncertain. Trimming took off 4 bases at V and 2 bases at J, with 11 bases between the two ends. This CDR3 spans 14 amino acids. Germline-derived CDR1 and CDR2 are LNHDA and SQIVND (reference sequence). CDR3 region: CASSNRHPNYGYTF. CDR3 nucleotide sequence: TGTGCCAGTAGTAATAGACACCCAAACTATGGCTACACCTTC.

This clone has only a few counts. The chain is built from TRBV19 and TRBJ2-7, with 10 bases that match TRBD2. V shed 1 base, J shed 1 base, and the junction held 10 bases outside the gene matches. The germline gives CDR1 LNHDA, CDR2 SQIVND (reference sequence). The CDR3 is 18 residues long. The CDR3: CASSIVASGRGTSYEQYF. The CDR3 DNA is TGTGCCAGTAGTATAGTGGCTAGCGGGAGAGGTACATCCTACGAGCAGTACTTC.

The chain employs TRBV27 and TRBJ2-1; unclear D gene. Germline lookup yields CDR1 MNHEY and CDR2 SMNVEV (reference sequence). The CDR3 loop spans 16 amino acids. Trimming removed 6 bases at V and 5 bases at J, with 20 bases between. The CDR3 nucleotides are TGTGCCAGCAGGTCCGCTGGTTCCTCATGGGACAATGAGCAGTTCTTC. Encoded protein: CASRSAGSSWDNEQFF.

The V gene is TRBV28, the J gene TRBJ1-2; D call uncertain. V dropped 4 bases and J dropped 4 bases, with 7 bases sitting between them. CDR1 MDHEN and CDR2 SYDVKM come from the germline V gene. CDR3 length: 12 amino acids. The CDR3 spells CASSSPIYGYTF. CDR3 bases: TGTGCCAGCAGTTCCCCAATCTATGGCTACACCTTC.